The next 24 T cell receptor beta chains were all read from a single sample in a study of blood T cell repertoires in COVID-19. Method: immunoSEQ multiplex PCR; TCRdb's copy keeps in-frame clones and lacks some. The sample includes approximately 260,000 clones, approximately 86% of them seen just once. The specimen sequenced was PBMCs or T cells enriched from blood (not recorded which). Receptors originate from a woman in her 40s with acute COVID-19.

The V gene is TRBV29-1, the J gene TRBJ1-1; D ambiguous. Deletions cut 0 bases from V and 5 bases from J, with 13 bases between. CDR3 length equals 14 residues. Germline V CDR1 and CDR2: SQVTM, ANQGSEA. CDR3 sequence reads: CSVEEVGGGTEAFF. CDR3 DNA sequence: TGCAGCGTTGAAGAAGTGGGTGGAGGTACTGAAGCTTTCTTT.

This chain connects TRBV2 to TRBJ1-2, with a possible D match to TRBD1 (5 bases). The CDR3 has 14 amino acids. Trimming removed 9 bases from V and 8 bases from J, with 22 bases in between. The V gene's germline CDR1 is SNHLY and CDR2 FYNNEI. For the CDR3, the DNA is TGTGCCAGTAACCCCTCAGGGTTCCTGCTCGGCTACACCTTC. Translated: CASNPSGFLLGYTF. Filled out from reference TRBV2 and TRBJ1-2, the complete variable domain reads EPEVTQTPSHQVTQMGQEVILRCVPISNHLYFYWYRQILGQKVEFLVSFYNNEISEKSEIFDDQFSVERPDGSNFTLKIRSTKLEDSAMYFCASNPSGFLLGYTFGSGTRLTVV.

The V gene is TRBV5-1, the J gene TRBJ1-2; 8 bases line up with TRBD1. Trimming took 4 bases from V and 2 from J; bases not matched to a gene: 7. This CDR3 contains 15 residues. Germline CDR1 is SGHRS and CDR2 is YFSETQ. This CDR3 reads CASSPYRGKNYGYTF. The CDR3 DNA reads as TGCGCCAGCAGCCCTTACAGGGGGAAAAACTATGGCTACACCTTC.

This rearrangement joins TRBV2 to TRBJ2-1; 11 bases fit TRBD2. The CDR3 is 15 residues long. CDR1 and CDR2 (germline): SNHLY, FYNNEI. Trimming cost V 6 bases and J 9 bases; bases outside gene matches: 10. CDR3: CASRPGTSGGGEQFF. The DNA for the CDR3 is TGTGCCAGCAGACCCGGGACTAGCGGAGGGGGTGAGCAGTTCTTC.

This sequence joins TRBV19 and TRBJ1-2; 7 bases fit TRBD1. V shed 3 bases and J 4 bases; nucleotides not matched to a gene: 5. The germline V gene has CDR1 LNHDA and CDR2 SQIVND (reference sequence). CDR3 length: 14 amino acids. The CDR3, as DNA: TGTGCCAGTAGTATTCGACAGGGCTCCTATGGCTACACCTTC. Translation: CASSIRQGSYGYTF.

The chain uses TRBV5-4 and TRBJ2-7, with 7 bases aligning to TRBD1. Germline V gene data show CDR1 as SGHNT and CDR2 as YYREEE (reference sequence). After removal of 0 bases from V and 2 bases from J, the junction contained 5 bases not matched to a gene. This CDR3 contains 15 residues. DNA for the CDR3: TGTGCCAGCAGCTTGGAGCAGGGGGTGACCTACGAGCAGTACTTC. Amino acid sequence: CASSLEQGVTYEQYF. The entire variable domain, with the rest obtained from reference TRBV5-4 and TRBJ2-7, is as follows: ETGVTQSPTHLIKTRGQQVTLRCSSQSGHNTVSWYQQALGQGPQFIFQYYREEENGRGNFPPRFSGLQFPNYSSELNVNALELDDSALYLCASSLEQGVTYEQYFGPGTRLTVT.

This chain links TRBV11-2 with TRBJ2-6, with 8 nucleotides matching TRBD1. Germline-derived CDR1 and CDR2 are SGHAT and FQNNGV. Trimming cost V 3 bases and J 0 bases; bases outside gene matches: 1. The CDR3 length is 16 residues. CDR3 loop: CASSFGQGSGANVLTF. The CDR3 DNA reads as TGTGCCAGCAGCTTCGGACAGGGCTCTGGGGCCAACGTCCTGACTTTC.

CDR3 protein: CASSKAQGPSGANVLTF. The CDR3 bases are TGTGCCAGCAGCAAAGCGCAGGGGCCCTCTGGGGCCAACGTCCTGACTTTC. The chain uses TRBV21-1 and TRBJ2-6; the table's D gene call, TRBD1, was not cross checked with the DNA. TRBV21-1 is termed a pseudogene. CDR3 length: 17 residues.

The rearrangement joins TRBV4-1 to TRBJ1-2; 9 bases map to TRBD1. Unmatched junction bases numbered 10, after V lost 5 bases and J lost 6 bases. Germline V gives CDR1 MGHRA, CDR2 YSYEKL. The CDR3 has 15 residues. CDR3 in amino acids: CASSRRDRDVDGYTF. The CDR3, as DNA: TGCGCCAGCAGCAGACGGGACAGGGATGTTGATGGCTACACCTTC.

This sequence joins TRBV9 and TRBJ1-3; D unclear. The germline V and J ends were trimmed by 0 bases and 8 bases, with 12 bases remaining between them. The CDR3 runs 14 residues. The V gene's germline CDR1 is SGDLS and CDR2 YYNGEE. The CDR3 reads CASSVGEAVDTIYF. The CDR3 nucleotides read TGTGCCAGCAGCGTAGGCGAGGCAGTGGACACCATATATTTT.

The count of this clone is one. V and J are TRBV5-1 and TRBJ1-1, with D perhaps TRBD1 (6 bases). V lost 0 bases and J 6 bases, leaving 15 bases between the germline ends. From germline, CDR1 is SGHRS and CDR2 YFSETQ. This CDR3 has 15 amino acids. For the CDR3, the DNA is TGCGCCAGCAGCTTGGACACCAGGGGTTATGCTGAAGCTTTCTTT. This sequence encodes CASSLDTRGYAEAFF.

Concerning this clone itself: At one end the junction does not follow the germline gene, possibly because of a read error. V is TRBV7-7 and J is TRBJ2-3, with D unresolved. Looked up from germline, CDR1 is SSHAT and CDR2 is FNYEAQ (reference sequence). The CDR3 spans 13 residues. The CDR3 region is CASSLGHTDTQYF. CDR3 bases: TGTGCTAGCAGCTTGGGCCACACAGATACGCAGTATTTT.

This CDR3 is CASSPQGAGETQYF. The CDR3 DNA reads as TGTGCCAGCAGCCCGCAGGGGGCGGGGGAGACCCAGTACTTC. The chain combines TRBV5-4 with TRBJ2-5; 8 positions match TRBD1. This CDR3 has 14 amino acids. Trimming took 4 bases from V and 5 from J; bases not matched to a gene: 7. Germline V gene sequence: CDR1 SGHNT, CDR2 YYREEE (reference sequence).

This sequence joins TRBV7-3 and TRBJ2-3; 10 nucleotides align to TRBD2. This CDR3 is 16 amino acids long. Trimming removed 5 bases from V and 6 bases from J; junction bases left unmatched: 11. Germline V lookup: CDR1 SGHTA, CDR2 FQGTGA. The chain's CDR3 is CASSPSPGAGGDTQYF. CDR3 sequence (DNA): TGTGCCAGCAGCCCCTCCCCAGGAGCGGGAGGGGATACGCAGTATTTT.

This sequence joins TRBV4-1 and TRBJ1-5, with D possibly matching TRBD1 (6 bases). This CDR3 has 17 amino acids. The ends were cut back, 3 bases at V and 3 bases at J, with 18 bases in the middle. Germline V gene data show CDR1 as MGHRA and CDR2 as YSYEKL. For the CDR3, the DNA is TGCGCCAGCAGCCACAAGCCGGCCGGGGACACCAATCAGCCCCAGCATTTT. This translates into CASSHKPAGDTNQPQHF.

This chain connects TRBV3-1 (or the pseudogene TRBV3-2) to TRBJ2-1; perhaps TRBD2 as D (5 bases). Germline V lookup: CDR1 LGHDT, CDR2 YNNKEL (reference sequence). Trimming stripped 2 bases from V and 4 bases from J, with 6 bases between. The CDR3 runs 13 residues. The CDR3 coding sequence is TGTGCCAGCAGCCAACGCGGGTACAATGAGCAGTTCTTC. Residues: CASSQRGYNEQFF.

The genes are TRBV11-3 and TRBJ2-5; the match to TRBD2 covers 7 bases. The CDR3 spans 15 residues. Germline V gives CDR1 SGHNT, CDR2 YENEEA. Trimming cost V 2 bases and J 5 bases; bases outside gene matches: 8. CDR3 protein: CASSLSYRTRETQYF. The DNA of the CDR3 is TGTGCCAGCAGCTTATCCTACAGGACTAGGGAGACCCAGTACTTC.

This clone was detected only a few times. V usage is TRBV11-3 and J usage is TRBJ2-7; the D is unclear. This CDR3 has 14 residues. Trimming removed 4 bases at V and 1 base at J, with 11 bases between. Germline loops: CDR1 SGHNT, CDR2 YENEEA. Here the CDR3 DNA reads TGTGCCAGCAGCTCCCTCCGCAGTTCCTACGAGCAGTACTTC. Protein sequence: CASSSLRSSYEQYF.

At least ten counts were recorded for this clone. The chain is built from TRBV29-1 and TRBJ2-3; D uncertain. The germline V gene has CDR1 SQVTM and CDR2 ANQGSEA. The CDR3 spans 14 residues. Trimming shortened V by 7 bases and J by 2 bases, and 16 bases separated the two germline ends. The CDR3 protein is CSASVGPITDTQYF. The DNA of the CDR3 is TGCAGCGCCTCGGTGGGCCCGATCACAGATACGCAGTATTTT.

This chain uses TRBV5-1 with TRBJ2-7; 8 bases line up with TRBD1. Germline V gives CDR1 SGHRS, CDR2 YFSETQ. Trimming at V came to 4 bases and at J to 7 bases, leaving 16 bases not matched to a gene. This CDR3 is 16 amino acids long. The CDR3 DNA follows: TGCGCCAGCAGCCCCAGATCCGGACAGGGAGTTCAGGAGCAGTACTTC. Encoded protein: CASSPRSGQGVQEQYF.

The chain links TRBV3-1 (or the pseudogene TRBV3-2) to TRBJ2-5, with 8 bases matching TRBD2. The CDR3 consists of 15 residues. The germline V gene has CDR1 LGHDT and CDR2 YNNKEL (reference sequence). Unmatched junction bases numbered 11, after V lost 2 bases and J lost 9 bases. The CDR3 nucleotides read TGTGCCAGCAGCCAATCGTCTAGCGGGCCTCGGGCCCAGTACTTC. This codes for CASSQSSSGPRAQYF.

V gene TRBV30 combines with J gene TRBJ2-7, with 7 bases that match TRBD2. Trimming removed 7 bases from V and 4 bases from J; junction bases left unmatched: 13. The germline gives CDR1 GTSNPN, CDR2 SVGIG (reference sequence). This CDR3 spans 14 amino acids. CDR3 amino acids: CAFREGSNRYEQYF. As DNA, the CDR3 is TGTGCCTTCAGGGAGGGATCCAACAGATACGAGCAGTACTTC. Supplemented by reference TRBV30 and TRBJ2-7, the full variable domain reads SQTIHQWPATLVQPVGSPLSLECTVEGTSNPNLYWYRQAAGRGLQLLFYSVGIGQISSEVPQNLSASRPQDRQFILSSKKLLLSDSGFYLCAFREGSNRYEQYFGPGTRLTVT.

The J gene is TRBJ1-3, the V gene TRBV3-1 (or the pseudogene TRBV3-2); D call uncertain. CDR1 and CDR2 from the germline V gene are LGHDT and YNNKEL (reference sequence). The CDR3 is 12 amino acids. Trimming removed 0 bases at V and 9 bases at J, with 6 bases between. CDR3 in DNA: TGTGCCAGCAGCCAAGATAGCGGCACCATATATTTT. As protein: CASSQDSGTIYF.

The chain has TRBV3-1 (or the pseudogene TRBV3-2) and TRBJ2-4; tentatively, D is TRBD1 (6 bases). Germline assignment: CDR1 LGHDT and CDR2 YNNKEL (reference sequence). V was trimmed by 5 bases and J by 4 bases, leaving 9 bases between them. The CDR3 spans 13 residues. CDR3 in amino acids: CASSATGKNIQYF. The DNA for the CDR3 is TGTGCCAGCAGCGCGACAGGAAAAAACATTCAGTACTTC.